This T cell receptor beta chain originates from a study of a mutant IDH1 vaccine in newly diagnosed glioma. As regards this clone: Its antigen is not known.

Time point: week 5, during vaccination. Mutant IDH1 20-mer peptide, at 300 ug, made up each vaccine dose, with topical imiquimod. TCRdb's copy holds only in-frame clones and misses some; the assay was immunoSEQ multiplex PCR. The table shows around 49,000 clones, with roughly 78% occurring only once. Sequencing used PBMCs, obtained from a glioma patient whose treatment included an IDH1 peptide vaccine. This TCR was recovered from a man between 50 and 59 years old with glioma.

CDR3 nucleotide sequence: TGCGCCAGCAGGCGGGAGTACGAGCAGTACTTC. It specifies CASRREYEQYF. The chain couples TRBV5-1 to TRBJ2-7, with 7 nucleotides matching TRBD2. V trimming: 5 bases; J trimming: 4 bases; junction bases outside the gene matches: 0. Germline V gene lookup returns CDR1 SGHRS and CDR2 YFSETQ. CDR3 size: 11 residues.